The T cell receptor (beta chain) under discussion was sequenced for a study of T cell responses to AZD1222 COVID-19 vaccine. Study observations and caveats: Spike-specific TCR breadth and depth both grew after two AZD1222 doses. Females outnumbered males among donors, who were mostly white British; clonal diversity was possibly underestimated. Without day 14 samples, only post-peak T cell repertoires were studied.

This CDR3 is 14 amino acids long. CDR1 is MRHNA and CDR2 is SNTAGT in the germline V gene. With 3 bases removed from V and 2 bases from J, the gap between germline ends came to 7 bases. Generated by immunoSEQ multiplex PCR, the TCRdb table keeps only in-frame clones and is missing some. This sample yields fewer than 200,000 clones, of which just over 90% are seen a single time; around 4% belongs to the top ten. Remarks on this clone: Its antigen is as yet unknown.

The source is an adult in good health. The gene calls are TRBV6-4 and TRBJ2-2; D is unclear. Sequencing used peripheral blood, obtained on day 0 of MenACWY control vaccination. CDR3: CASSESLNTGELFF. CDR3 DNA: TGTGCCAGCAGTGAAAGCCTAAACACCGGGGAGCTGTTTTTT.